The T cell receptor beta chain under discussion was sequenced for a study of cytomegalovirus exposure and HLA in healthy donors. The wider study: Inside one of the first data releases sat 85 million or so unique TCRs taken from HLA-typed donors. Study-wide results and limits: Accurate HLA-A and HLA-B prediction from TCR beta sequences was reported for most subjects.

The donors, nominally healthy at sampling, likely had unrecorded immune exposures. CDR1 SEHNR and CDR2 FQNEAQ come from the germline V gene (reference sequence). After removal of 4 bases from V and 5 bases from J, the junction contained 10 bases not matched to a gene. The CDR3 runs to 16 residues. With 60 Vbeta and 13 Jbeta primers, the PCR was carried out. Measured with immunoSEQ multiplex PCR; TCRdb has only the in-frame clones, and not every one. The data hold some 150,000 clones, with approximately 80% observed a single time. A word on this clone: The antigen remains unidentified.

This TCR was sampled from a woman aged 40 to 50 in good health and CMV-seropositive. The V call is TRBV7-9, the J call TRBJ1-4, with 7 bases lining up with TRBD1. The material sequenced was PBMCs. CDR3 nucleotides: TGTGCCAGCAGCTCAAACTCAGGGGGACTCAATGAAAAACTGTTTTTT. Its protein is CASSSNSGGLNEKLFF.